The next 11 T cell receptor beta chains were all read from a single sample in a study of T-cell memory formation after mild COVID-19. Each CDR3 protein is one row after TCRdb ran MiXCR on the 5' RACE reads. Found here are 210,000 or so distinct CDR3 sequences, around 30% of them singletons; the top ten hold roughly 11%. Source material: PBMCs or a T cell subset sorted from them (not recorded which). The receptors come from an adult woman who had mild COVID-19 (a few samples of this study predate the infection). Cell type and time point are not known.

The gene calls are TRBV12-3 or TRBV12-4 and TRBJ2-3, with TRBD1 matching 8 bases. The CDR3 contains 17 residues. V lost 5 bases, J lost 0 bases, and 10 bases stayed unmatched. CDR3 in DNA: TGTGCCAGCAGTCTAAGCAGGGGGCTGGGGAGCACAGATACGCAGTATTTT. Translation gives CASSLSRGLGSTDTQYF.

This chain connects TRBV25-1 to TRBJ1-1; a possible D gene is TRBD1 (6 bases). The V gene's germline CDR1 is MGHDK and CDR2 SYGVNS. V was shortened by 1 base and J by 1 base, with 13 bases between the two germline ends. This CDR3 has 16 amino acids. The CDR3 sequence: CASSEWGAGANTEAFF. CDR3 bases: TGTGCCAGCAGTGAATGGGGGGCCGGAGCGAACACTGAAGCTTTCTTT.

This clonotype was seen ten or more times. V is TRBV27 and J is TRBJ2-1; D is perhaps TRBD1 (6 bases). V lost 5 bases to trimming and J lost 14 bases, with 31 bases between them. The length of the CDR3 is 17 residues. Germline lookup yields CDR1 MNHEY and CDR2 SMNVEV (reference sequence). In DNA, the CDR3 is TGTGCCAGCAGTCCTCGCCCCCCCTGGGACACATACTCGGCGAAGTTCTTC. The encoded protein is CASSPRPPWDTYSAKFF.

This chain uses TRBV10-2 with TRBJ2-6; 8 positions match TRBD1. V shed 11 bases, J shed 4 bases, and the junction held 7 bases outside the gene matches. This CDR3 region has 14 residues. Germline loops: CDR1 WSHSY, CDR2 SAAADI. CDR3 in DNA: TGCGCCGCACGGACAGGGTCCGGGGCCAACGTCCTGACTTTC. Amino acid sequence: CAARTGSGANVLTF.

Only a few counts were recorded for this clonotype. This chain uses TRBV5-1 with TRBJ2-3, with 7 bases aligning to TRBD2. This CDR3 comprises 14 residues. The V gene's germline CDR1 is SGHRS and CDR2 YFSETQ. J was trimmed by 2 bases and V by 7 bases; bases with no gene match: 7. The CDR3 DNA follows: TGCGCCAGCCTTCTAGCGGCCCCCACAGATACGCAGTATTTT. Translated, it gives CASLLAAPTDTQYF.

This clonotype was counted a few times. This chain links TRBV4-3 with TRBJ1-5, with 7 bases identical to TRBD1. CDR1 LGHNA and CDR2 YSLEER come from the germline V gene. This CDR3 is built from 14 residues. V lost 0 bases, J lost 7 bases, and 3 bases stayed unmatched. CDR3 protein: CASSQDRGGQPQHF. The CDR3, as DNA: TGCGCCAGCAGCCAAGACAGGGGGGGGCAGCCCCAGCATTTT.

This clonotype occurred a few times. The chain has TRBV4-3 and TRBJ2-1, with TRBD1 matching 8 bases. V shed 3 bases, J shed 0 bases, and the junction held 4 bases outside the gene matches. The CDR3 loop spans 16 amino acids. Germline V gene data show CDR1 as LGHNA and CDR2 as YSLEER. CDR3 sequence (DNA): TGCGCCAGCAGCCAGAGGACAGGGAGCTCCTACAATGAGCAGTTCTTC. Its translation is CASSQRTGSSYNEQFF.

This clonotype was observed a handful of times. This chain connects TRBV20-1 to TRBJ2-7, with D hard to call. From germline, CDR1 is DFQATT and CDR2 SNEGSKA (reference sequence). V was clipped by 4 bases and J by 5 bases, with 18 bases between them. The CDR3 extends over 14 amino acids. The CDR3 sequence: CSATKSSSYHEQYF. For the CDR3, the DNA is TGCAGTGCTACAAAGAGCTCCTCCTATCACGAGCAGTACTTC.

This clonotype was observed a handful of times. This chain connects TRBV18 to TRBJ1-1, with TRBD1 matching over 8 bases. Trimming took 3 bases from V and 8 from J; bases not matched to a gene: 11. CDR3 length: 15 residues. Germline-derived CDR1 and CDR2 are KGHSH and LQKENI. The CDR3 loop reads CASSPRRQGAGEAFF. The CDR3 DNA reads TGTGCCAGCTCACCCCGGCGGCAGGGGGCAGGGGAAGCTTTCTTT. The full variable domain, completed using reference TRBV18 and TRBJ1-1, is NAGVMQNPRHLVRRRGQEARLRCSPMKGHSHVYWYRQLPEEGLKFMVYLQKENIIDESGMPKERFSAEFPKEGPSILRIQQVVRGDSAAYFCASSPRRQGAGEAFFGQGTRLTVV.

This chain links TRBV5-4 with TRBJ2-7; 8 bases agree with TRBD2. CDR1 and CDR2 from the germline V gene are SGHNT and YYREEE (reference sequence). The CDR3 is 15 residues long. V shed 4 bases, J shed 7 bases, and the junction held 13 bases outside the gene matches. CDR3 protein: CASSLRGLADGEQYF. CDR3 nucleotides: TGTGCCAGCAGCCTCCGCGGACTAGCCGATGGGGAGCAGTACTTC.

This rearrangement joins TRBV20-1 to TRBJ2-7; D tentatively fits TRBD1 or TRBD2 (6 bases each). Between the trimmed V and J ends, which lost 6 bases and 10 bases, there was a span of 22 bases. The CDR3 is made up of 13 amino acids. Germline V gene lookup returns CDR1 DFQATT and CDR2 SNEGSKA (reference sequence). CDR3 region: CSAPLSGASVQYF. The CDR3 DNA is TGCAGTGCCCCCCTATCGGGGGCCTCCGTCCAGTACTTC.